Shown below are 7 T cell receptor gamma chains from a single sample sequenced in a study of Vδ1+ human thymocytes. General study results and limits: In the thymus, TRG and TRD repertoires looked highly polyclonal with Gaussian CDR3 lengths.

Extracted RNA was reverse transcribed into cDNA. Pooled V-gene forward primers with one constant-region reverse primer generated the CDR3 amplicons by multiplex PCR. TCRdb reapplied CATT to the multiplex PCR reads. The repertoire includes more than 25,000 gamma-chain clones, around 18% of them detected once, and approximately 1.9% sits in the top ten. Antigens for these TCRs are unknown. The sample was Vdelta1+ gamma-delta thymocytes from the thymus. Specified subset: FACS-sorted CD3+ TCRalphabeta- TCRVdelta1+ TCRVdelta2- thymocytes. The receptors were sampled from a boy younger than two who had congenital heart surgery.

Remarks on this clone: A read error may explain this, as a much larger clone is one base away. V usage is TRGV5 and J usage is TRGJ1 or TRGJ2. With 4 bases clipped from V and 7 bases from J, the junction kept 1 base outside the gene matches. CDR1 is VINAFY and CDR2 is YDVSNSKD in the germline V gene. This CDR3 spans 10 amino acids. The CDR3 DNA follows: TGTGCCACCTGGGAGTATAAGAAACTCTTT. As protein: CATWEYKKLF.

V gene TRGV4 combines with J gene TRGJ1 or TRGJ2. Trimming at V came to 4 bases and at J to 0 bases, leaving 9 bases not matched to a gene. The V gene's germline CDR1 is EGSTGY and CDR2 YDSYTSSV. The CDR3 sequence is 15 residues long. The CDR3 protein is CATWDPIVNYYKKLF. CDR3 DNA sequence: TGTGCCACCTGGGACCCTATCGTGAATTATTATAAGAAACTCTTT.

This clone was detected a few times. The chain joins TRGV4 to TRGJ1 or TRGJ2. The CDR3 is 16 amino acids. V shed 2 bases, J shed 0 bases, and the junction held 10 bases outside the gene matches. The germline V gene encodes CDR1 EGSTGY and CDR2 YDSYTSSV. The CDR3, as DNA: TGTGCCACCTGGGATGATAAATCACTGAATTATTATAAGAAACTCTTT. This codes for CATWDDKSLNYYKKLF.

By share of the sample, this clone is medium-sized. Other nucleotide sequences from this sample produce the same CDR3. The chain recombines TRGV9 with TRGJ1 or TRGJ2. CDR1 is GITISATS and CDR2 is ISYDGTV in the germline V gene (reference sequence). The CDR3 loop spans 10 amino acids. The V segment lost 0 bases and the J segment 10 bases; nucleotides outside the gene matches: 0. The DNA for the CDR3 is TGTGCCTTGTGGGAGGTGAAGAAACTCTTT. Its translation is CALWEVKKLF.

Regarding this clone: TCRdb's protein sequence differs at residue 4 from the translated DNA; the protein presented here follows the DNA. The chain links TRGV9 to TRGJ1 or TRGJ2. The CDR3 has 11 amino acids. Germline CDR1 is GITISATS and CDR2 is ISYDGTV (reference sequence). The CDR3 DNA follows: TGTGCCTTGTGTGAGGACCATAAGAAACTCTTT. It translates to CALCEDHKKLF.

By share, this clone counts as medium-sized. Other DNA sequences in this sample translate to the same CDR3. J is TRGJ1 or TRGJ2 and V is TRGV2. CDR1 is EGSNGY, CDR2 YDSYNSKV, per germline. This CDR3 contains 14 residues. The ends lost 0 bases at V and 3 bases at J; junction bases unmatched: 5. The CDR3 region is CATWDGRGYYKKLF. CDR3 coding DNA: TGTGCCACCTGGGACGGGCGGGGTTATTATAAGAAACTCTTT.

This clone is judged large (0.1 to 1%). The sample holds other DNA sequences that translate to the same CDR3. The chain uses TRGV2 and TRGJ1 or TRGJ2. J lost 1 base, V lost 0 bases, and 0 bases had no gene match. The CDR3 length is 13 residues. Germline V gives CDR1 EGSNGY, CDR2 YDSYNSKV. CDR3 sequence: CATWDGNYYKKLF. The CDR3 DNA reads TGTGCCACCTGGGACGGGAATTATTATAAGAAACTCTTT.